Following are 18 T cell receptor beta chains from one sample sequenced in a study of T cells in Graves' hyperthyroidism and ophthalmopathy. The investigators amplified TCR beta CDR3 regions from RNA transcripts. Researchers ran a first-round RT-PCR on the TCR CDR3 using the HTBI primer set. TCRdb passed the multiplex PCR reads through MiXCR, listing each CDR3 protein once. The data contain about 420,000 distinct CDR3 sequences, around 15% of them singletons. The sequenced sample was blood. Receptors were obtained from a woman between 18 and 29 years old with Graves' hyperthyroidism.

The chain joins TRBV6-1 to TRBJ2-1; 13 nucleotides line up with TRBD2. V shed 8 bases and J 10 bases; nucleotides not matched to a gene: 14. The CDR3 is 16 residues long. The germline V gene has CDR1 MNHNS and CDR2 SASEGT. In DNA form, the CDR3 reads TGTGCCAGCGGCGCCTACACTAGCGGGAGGGCCTGGGAGCAGTTCTTC. This encodes CASGAYTSGRAWEQFF.

There are many counts of this clonotype. The chain is built from TRBV28 and TRBJ2-3; 7 nucleotides align to TRBD2. The V gene's germline CDR1 is MDHEN and CDR2 SYDVKM. V shed 4 bases and J 4 bases; nucleotides not matched to a gene: 8. The CDR3 runs to 15 residues. CDR3: CASSWEGLRADTQYF. The DNA of the CDR3 is TGTGCCAGCAGTTGGGAGGGCTTAAGAGCAGATACGCAGTATTTT.

This clonotype was found a few times. The rearrangement uses TRBV7-9 and TRBJ1-1; 9 nucleotides line up with TRBD1. The CDR3 is made up of 14 amino acids. J lost 5 bases, V lost 5 bases, and 6 bases had no gene match. Germline V CDR1 and CDR2: SEHNR, FQNEAQ (reference sequence). The CDR3 nucleotides read TGTGCCAGCAGCAGACAGGGGGGGGAAACTGAAGCTTTCTTT. Its protein is CASSRQGGETEAFF.

There are many counts of this clonotype. J is TRBJ1-2 and V is TRBV28; D is uncertain. Per the germline V gene, CDR1 is MDHEN and CDR2 is SYDVKM. V was trimmed by 2 bases and J by 7 bases, leaving 14 bases between them. CDR3 length equals 14 residues. The CDR3 loop is CASSLVDFSSGYTF. The CDR3 region has the DNA TGTGCCAGCAGTTTAGTGGACTTTTCATCTGGCTACACCTTC.

V is TRBV30 and J is TRBJ2-3; D ambiguous. The length of the CDR3 is 11 residues. V shed 4 bases and J shed 6 bases, with 8 bases lying between them. In germline, CDR1 is GTSNPN, CDR2 SVGIG (reference sequence). The CDR3 region is CAWTLGDTQYF. DNA of the CDR3: TGTGCCTGGACTTTAGGGGATACGCAGTATTTT.

This chain uses TRBV19 with TRBJ2-2; 8 positions agree with TRBD1. Germline CDR1 and CDR2: LNHDA and SQIVND (reference sequence). This CDR3 comprises 16 residues. J lost 6 bases, V lost 0 bases, and 6 bases had no gene match. Here the CDR3 DNA reads TGTGCCAGTAGTATAGATTCGTCAGGGGGCGCCGGGGAGCTGTTTTTT. Protein: CASSIDSSGGAGELFF.

Only a few counts were recorded for this clonotype. This chain links TRBV10-1 with TRBJ2-2; TRBD1 is a possible D gene (6 bases). The length of the CDR3 is 13 residues. CDR1 WNHNN and CDR2 SYGVQD come from the germline V gene (reference sequence). Trimming left V 6 bases short and J 6 bases short, with 11 bases between. CDR3 residues: CASRGTGPGELFF. CDR3 DNA: TGCGCCAGCAGGGGTACAGGGCCCGGGGAGCTGTTTTTT.

This clonotype came up many times. The rearrangement uses TRBV10-3 and TRBJ2-1; TRBD1 agrees at 8 bases. Germline loops: CDR1 ENHRY, CDR2 SYGVKD. Trimming at V came to 4 bases and at J to 9 bases, leaving 8 bases not matched to a gene. The CDR3 covers 14 residues. CDR3 sequence reads: CAISGETGVGEQFF. The DNA for the CDR3 is TGTGCCATCAGTGGTGAGACAGGGGTCGGTGAGCAGTTCTTC.

This clonotype was counted between two and nine times. This chain uses TRBV7-3 with TRBJ2-1; 7 bases match TRBD1. Germline values: CDR1 SGHTA, CDR2 FQGTGA. The CDR3 spans 13 residues. J was trimmed by 6 bases and V by 5 bases; bases with no gene match: 4. DNA of the CDR3: TGTGCCAGCAGCGAACAGGGGATCAATGAGCAGTTCTTC. Translation: CASSEQGINEQFF.

This clonotype was counted many times. The chain recombines TRBV3-1 with TRBJ2-7; D may correspond to TRBD1 or TRBD2 (5 bases each). Germline values: CDR1 LGHDT, CDR2 YNNKEL (reference sequence). V was pared by 1 base and J by 2 bases, with 12 bases between. CDR3 length: 15 residues. CDR3 DNA: TGTGCCAGCAGCCAAGGGGCCGGGACCACCTACGAGCAGTACTTC. Encoded protein: CASSQGAGTTYEQYF.

This clonotype was counted many times. The chain is built from TRBV10-1 and TRBJ2-3, with 8 bases identical to TRBD1. From germline, CDR1 is WNHNN and CDR2 SYGVQD (reference sequence). This CDR3 has 15 amino acids. V gave up 6 bases and J gave up 5 bases; unmatched junction bases: 10. Here the CDR3 reads CASSLHQQGGDTQYF. The DNA of the CDR3 is TGCGCCAGCAGCCTACACCAACAGGGGGGAGATACGCAGTATTTT.

This clonotype was seen only a few times. The CDR3 reads CASRAEDDSEEEKLFF. The CDR3 region has the DNA TGTGCCAGCAGGGCCGAAGACGACTCCGAGGAGGAAAAACTGTTTTTT. This sequence joins TRBV7-9 and TRBJ1-4; no definite D call. The CDR3 sequence is 16 residues long. Germline loops: CDR1 SEHNR, CDR2 FQNEAQ (reference sequence). The V end was cut by 6 bases, the J end by 8 bases, with 22 bases between. The whole variable domain, remainder taken from reference TRBV7-9 and TRBJ1-4, is DTGVSQNPRHKITKRGQNVTFRCDPISEHNRLYWYRQTLGQGPEFLTYFQNEAQLEKSRLLSDRFSAERPKGSFSTLEIQRTEQGDSAMYLCASRAEDDSEEEKLFFGSGTQLSVL.

This clonotype has a count of ten or more. This chain connects TRBV7-2 to TRBJ1-2, with TRBD1 identical over 7 bases. There are 16 residues in the CDR3. V was clipped by 1 base and J by 4 bases; unmatched bases: 9. The germline gives CDR1 SGHTA, CDR2 FQGNSA. The CDR3 loop reads CASSLGQGPMVYGYTF. For the CDR3, the DNA is TGTGCCAGCAGCTTAGGACAGGGACCCATGGTCTATGGCTACACCTTC.

This clonotype was recorded a few times. The rearrangement uses TRBV6-1 and TRBJ2-2, with D hard to call. With 7 bases removed from V and 7 bases from J, the gap between germline ends came to 7 bases. Germline V CDR1 and CDR2: MNHNS, SASEGT. CDR3 length: 11 amino acids. CDR3 protein: CASMIYGELFF. The DNA of the CDR3 is TGTGCCAGCATGATATACGGGGAGCTGTTTTTT.

The V gene is TRBV5-1, the J gene TRBJ2-5, with D unclear. Germline V lookup: CDR1 SGHRS, CDR2 YFSETQ. V was pared by 6 bases and J by 2 bases, with 17 bases between. The CDR3 is 15 residues long. CDR3 coding DNA: TGCGCCAGCACCCCGAATAATTTCAGACAAGAGACCCAGTACTTC. This encodes CASTPNNFRQETQYF.

Many counts were recorded for this clonotype. The rearrangement uses TRBV10-2 and TRBJ1-2, with 8 bases fitting TRBD1. Germline V lookup: CDR1 WSHSY, CDR2 SAAADI. Trimming took 0 bases from V and 2 from J; bases not matched to a gene: 5. CDR3 size: 16 residues. This CDR3 is CASSESNRGRNYGYTF. The DNA for the CDR3 is TGCGCCAGCAGTGAGTCGAACAGGGGGAGGAACTATGGCTACACCTTC.

This chain uses TRBV29-1 with TRBJ2-1, with D perhaps TRBD2 (5 bases). CDR1 and CDR2 (germline): SQVTM, ANQGSEA. Between the trimmed V and J ends, which lost 7 bases and 3 bases, there was a span of 13 bases. The CDR3 contains 13 residues. The DNA for the CDR3 is TGCAGCGCGGACCGGGATGACTACAATGAGCAGTTCTTC. Residues: CSADRDDYNEQFF.

V usage is TRBV7-8 and J usage is TRBJ2-7; TRBD2 agrees at 11 bases. The junction had 12 bases not matched to a gene; V was cut back by 2 bases and J by 6 bases. The CDR3 is 17 residues long. CDR1 is SGHVS and CDR2 is FQNEAQ in the germline V gene. CDR3 in DNA: TGTGCCAGCAGCTTACTTGCCGAGACTAGCGGGATCGGCGAGCAGTACTTC. It translates to CASSLLAETSGIGEQYF.